This T cell receptor beta chain was captured by sequencing in a study of T cells in Graves' hyperthyroidism and ophthalmopathy. From RNA transcripts, TCR beta CDR3 regions were amplified. In the first-round RT-PCR of the TCR CDR3, the HTBI primer set was used. TCRdb re-derived calls from the multiplex PCR reads in MiXCR, one entry per CDR3 protein. The table shows 600,000 or so distinct CDR3 sequences, with approximately 14% occurring only once. This clonotype was seen a handful of times. Any patient presenting with uncontrolled infection, other autoimmune disease, pregnancy or lactation was left out. Germline loops: CDR1 LNHDA, CDR2 SQIVND (reference sequence). V lost 5 bases, J lost 3 bases, and 8 bases stayed unmatched. The CDR3 totals 15 residues.

The chain recombines TRBV19 with TRBJ2-7, with TRBD1 matching over 9 bases. The TCR comes from a young woman with Graves' ophthalmopathy. The specimen sequenced was blood. The CDR3: CASSLQGTGIYEQYF. CDR3 DNA: TGTGCCAGTAGTCTCCAGGGGACAGGGATCTACGAGCAGTACTTC. The whole variable domain, filled in from reference TRBV19 and TRBJ2-7, reads DGGITQSPKYLFRKEGQNVTLSCEQNLNHDAMYWYRQDPGQGLRLIYYSQIVNDFQKGDIAEGYSVSREKKESFPLTVTSAQKNPTAFYLCASSLQGTGIYEQYFGPGTRLTVT.